This TCR beta chain originates from a study of shared clonotypes between healthy human individuals. Researchers divided each subset's genomic DNA evenly across several immunoSEQ plates. Replicate PCRs run on unsorted PBMC used about 0.3 ug DNA, which was approximately 30,000 T cell genomes. Ten immunoSEQ deep assay plates served to sequence unsorted PBMC DNA. Source study methods: Filtering differed because ImmunoSEQ produced junction-only sequences that carried no quality scores. Repertoires were generated with immunoSEQ multiplex PCR, while TCRdb's copy carries only in-frame clones and drops some. V, J and clone size reflect that table, while D and trimming were determined from the DNA. The table includes some 480,000 clones, 79% detected once. Germline CDR1 reads SGHTA; CDR2 reads FQGNSA. The CDR3 has 16 amino acids. V lost 5 bases, J lost 3 bases, and 10 bases stayed unmatched.

What was sequenced was PBMCs. The clonotype comes from a middle-aged woman in good health. Some clones in this sample may be carry-over from other donors' samples. The genes are TRBV7-2 and TRBJ2-7, with 10 bases that match TRBD1. CDR3 sequence reads: CASSLGAGQGYYEQYF. For the CDR3, the DNA is TGTGCCAGCAGCCTAGGGGCGGGACAGGGGTACTACGAGCAGTACTTC.